A selection of T cell receptor beta chains follows, all from one sample in a study of radiotherapy plus CTLA-4 blockade in lung cancer. The assay was immunoSEQ multiplex PCR, and TCRdb's table has in-frame clones only and misses some. The sample has about 54,000 clones, 65% to 80% seen once. Specimen: peripheral blood, collected from a patient treated with radiotherapy plus ipilimumab. The receptors originated from a human donor with non-small cell lung cancer who had a partial response to radiotherapy plus ipilimumab. The CDR3 runs from the conserved cysteine through the conserved F or W. A D gene is named only where the DNA matches it firmly. Rows may omit the clone size; those that give it use once, few, many or a size class.

j_call	v_call	clone_size	d_call	cdr3_nt	cdr3_aa
TRBJ1-2	TRBV5-1	few	NA	TGCGCCAGCAGCTTGGGTCGGGCGACAGACTATGGCTACACCTTC	CASSLGRATDYGYTF
TRBJ1-6	TRBV11-2	NA	NA	TGTGCCAGCAGCCCCCTCGGGGGGAGCTCCTATAATTCACCCCTCCACTTT	CASSPLGGSSYNSPLHF
TRBJ2-3	TRBV5-6	NA	NA	TGTGCCAGCAGCCAATTCGGGGCTAGCGTGATGAGCACAGATACGCAGTATTTT	CASSQFGASVMSTDTQYF
TRBJ2-7	TRBV30	NA	NA	TGTGCCTGGAGTTTAACCAGGGCCGACGAGCAGTACTTC	CAWSLTRADEQYF
TRBJ2-2	TRBV9	NA	NA	TGTGCCAGCAGCGTAGGGAGGGCGGACACCGGGGAGCTGTTTTTT	CASSVGRADTGELFF
TRBJ1-5	TRBV5-6	NA	NA	TGTGCCAGCAGCTTATTCGGGAATCAGCCCCAGCATTTT	CASSLFGNQPQHF
TRBJ2-7	TRBV5-1	NA	NA	TGCGCCAGCGACCCGAGGGGGGGCCGATCCTACGAGCAGTACTTC	CASDPRGGRSYEQYF
TRBJ1-2	TRBV9	NA	NA	TGTGCCAGCAGCCCATTTGACAGAGGAGGGAACTATGGCTACACCTTC	CASSPFDRGGNYGYTF
TRBJ1-4	TRBV5-6	once	NA	TGTGCCAGCAGCGGTGGTGGGGGCCTTAATGAAAAACTGTTTTTT	CASSGGGGLNEKLFF
TRBJ2-5	TRBV19	NA	TRBD1	TGTGCCAGTAGTACCGTGGGGACAGTAGAGACCCAGTACTTC	CASSTVGTVETQYF
TRBJ1-1	TRBV19	NA	NA	TGTGCCAGTACCTTAGGCAGGTCGGGGACTGAAGCTTTCTTT	CASTLGRSGTEAFF
TRBJ2-7	TRBV4-1	NA	TRBD1	TGCGCCAGCAGCGACAGGGGATCCCTCTCCTACGAGCAGTACTTC	CASSDRGSLSYEQYF
TRBJ1-1	TRBV6-1	NA	TRBD1	TGTGCCAGCAGGGACAGGGCGTACACTGAAGCTTTCTTT	CASRDRAYTEAFF
TRBJ2-7	TRBV5-5	once	TRBD2	TGTGCCAGCAGCTTATTCCTAGCGGGGTCTTCCTACGAGCAGTACTTC	CASSLFLAGSSYEQYF